This paragraph reports one TCR beta chain. Antigen unknown. The V segment lost 1 base and the J segment 2 bases; nucleotides outside the gene matches: 11. Germline CDR1 reads LGHNA; CDR2 reads YSLEER. The CDR3 sequence is 18 residues long. There were only Caucasian adults among the donors, and all lived in Nashville, Tennessee. This sample was included in a study of shared clonotypes between healthy human individuals. Study-level results: Shared clonotypes: 4.5% to 5% naive CD4, under 4% naive CD8, about 2.5% memory CD4, 0.4% memory CD8.

The data were produced by immunoSEQ multiplex PCR, yet TCRdb's version contains in-frame clones alone and is incomplete. This table has 2 million to 2.5 million clones, 85% to 95% appearing once. This TCR was recovered from a man younger than 35 in good health. Some clones in this sample may be carry-over from other donors' samples. The chain carries TRBV4-3 and TRBJ2-7, with 10 bases matching TRBD1. Specimen: naive CD4+ T cells from PBMCs. Subset noted: CD45RA+ positively selected. For the CDR3, the DNA is TGCGCCAGCAGCCAAGCCCTTAGAGGGACAGGGGTTGCCTACGAGCAGTACTTC. Protein: CASSQALRGTGVAYEQYF.